The 32 T cell receptor beta chains in this list originate from one sample, sequenced in a study of PD-L1 blockade in urothelial cancer. Profiling relied on immunoSEQ multiplex PCR, and the TCRdb table lists in-frame clones only, not all of them. The profile shows approximately 39,000 clones, more than 85% of them singletons. The specimen was PBMCs, collected around atezolizumab (anti-PD-L1) treatment. The receptors were sampled from a man aged 55 to 70 with urothelial cancer.

This chain connects TRBV5-4 to TRBJ2-3; 12 positions agree with TRBD2. The CDR3 length is 17 residues. V lost 5 bases to trimming and J lost 3 bases; unmatched junction nucleotides: 10. The germline gives CDR1 SGHNT, CDR2 YYREEE (reference sequence). CDR3 coding DNA: TGTGCCAGCAGTTCCCTGACTAGCGGGGGAAGGACAGATACGCAGTATTTT. Its protein product is CASSSLTSGGRTDTQYF.

The chain's CDR3 is CASRVAGTSDYEQYF. The CDR3, as DNA: TGTGCCAGCAGGGTAGCCGGGACAAGCGACTACGAGCAGTACTTC. The genes are TRBV6-1 and TRBJ2-7; D may be TRBD1 (6 bases). Trimming pared 6 bases from V and 3 bases from J, leaving 18 bases between. The CDR3 sequence is 15 residues long. Germline CDR1 and CDR2: MNHNS and SASEGT.

CDR3 coding DNA: TGCGCCAGCAGCTTGGCCGGGACAGGGGCCTACGAGCAGTACTTC. It codes for CASSLAGTGAYEQYF. The V call is TRBV5-1, the J call TRBJ2-7, with 10 bases matching TRBD1. The CDR3 is 15 residues long. V lost 0 bases and J lost 2; bases outside the gene matches: 2. CDR1 is SGHRS and CDR2 is YFSETQ in the germline V gene.

V is TRBV9 and J is TRBJ2-2; 9 nucleotides match TRBD2. The CDR3 consists of 16 residues. The ends lost 0 bases at V and 1 base at J; junction bases unmatched: 1. Germline V gene lookup returns CDR1 SGDLS and CDR2 YYNGEE. CDR3 in DNA: TGTGCCAGCAGCGTAGAAGCGGGGGGGAACACCGGGGAGCTGTTTTTT. Protein product: CASSVEAGGNTGELFF. Filled out from reference TRBV9 and TRBJ2-2, the complete variable domain reads DSGVTQTPKHLITATGQRVTLRCSPRSGDLSVYWYQQSLDQGLQFLIQYYNGEERAKGNILERFSAQQFPDLHSELNLSSLELGDSALYFCASSVEAGGNTGELFFGEGSRLTVL.

This chain uses TRBV30 with TRBJ2-7; D may be TRBD2 (5 bases). The V end lost 2 bases, the J end lost 2 bases, and 10 bases lay between the germline ends. Germline-derived CDR1 and CDR2 are GTSNPN and SVGIG (reference sequence). CDR3 length equals 13 residues. CDR3 nucleotides: TGTGCCTGGAGTCGGGGAGCCCCCTACGAGCAGTACTTC. Translation gives CAWSRGAPYEQYF.

V gene TRBV25-1 combines with J gene TRBJ1-2, with 7 bases matching TRBD1. V lost 1 base to trimming and J lost 4 bases; unmatched junction nucleotides: 3. The germline V gene has CDR1 MGHDK and CDR2 SYGVNS. The CDR3 consists of 14 residues. CDR3 protein: CASSELGGLYGYTF. CDR3 DNA sequence: TGTGCCAGCAGTGAATTAGGGGGCCTCTATGGCTACACCTTC.

The gene calls are TRBV12-5 and TRBJ2-3, with 7 bases that match TRBD1. V gave up 1 base and J gave up 2 bases; unmatched junction bases: 24. Germline V gives CDR1 LGHNT, CDR2 FRNRAP. This CDR3 spans 22 amino acids. The chain's CDR3 is CASGLGRNTPTWDRPDTDTQYF. In nucleotides, the CDR3 is TGTGCTAGTGGTTTGGGCCGTAATACCCCCACATGGGACAGACCTGACACAGATACGCAGTATTTT.

The V call is TRBV19, the J call TRBJ1-2, with D perhaps TRBD1 (5 bases). This CDR3 spans 15 amino acids. CDR1 is LNHDA and CDR2 is SQIVND in the germline V gene (reference sequence). V was trimmed by 5 bases and J by 8 bases, leaving 21 bases between them. Here the CDR3 reads CASSPGARAGSGYTF. The CDR3 bases are TGTGCCAGTAGTCCTGGGGCCCGAGCGGGGTCGGGCTACACCTTC. Filled out from reference TRBV19 and TRBJ1-2, the complete variable domain reads DGGITQSPKYLFRKEGQNVTLSCEQNLNHDAMYWYRQDPGQGLRLIYYSQIVNDFQKGDIAEGYSVSREKKESFPLTVTSAQKNPTAFYLCASSPGARAGSGYTFGSGTRLTVV.

V is TRBV6-1 and J is TRBJ1-1, with 7 nucleotides matching TRBD1. This CDR3 region has 13 residues. Trimming at V came to 10 bases and at J to 3 bases, leaving 8 bases not matched to a gene. CDR1 MNHNS and CDR2 SASEGT come from the germline V gene. The DNA for the CDR3 is TGTGCCAACGGGACAGCTTTTTACACTGAAGCTTTCTTT. Its protein product is CANGTAFYTEAFF.

This clone has only one observation. The chain recombines TRBV5-1 with TRBJ2-5; a possible D gene is TRBD2 (6 bases). This CDR3 has 14 residues. Germline CDR1 reads SGHRS; CDR2 reads YFSETQ. V was shortened by 6 bases and J by 4 bases, with 16 bases between the two germline ends. The CDR3 DNA is TGCGCCAGCACGGATAACGGGGGTGGAGAGACCCAGTACTTC. It encodes CASTDNGGGETQYF.

The rearrangement uses TRBV28 and TRBJ2-1, with a possible D match to TRBD2 (8 bases). In germline, CDR1 is MDHEN, CDR2 SYDVKM. This CDR3 has 14 residues. Trimming shortened V by 6 bases and J by 8 bases, and 17 bases separated the two germline ends. In DNA form, the CDR3 reads TGTGCCAGCAGCGGACTAGCCCAGGGGGATGAGCAGTTCTTC. Translating it yields CASSGLAQGDEQFF.

The CDR3 loop reads CASSVGLGGNTGELFF. CDR3 in DNA: TGTGCCAGCAGCGTAGGGTTAGGCGGGAACACCGGGGAGCTGTTTTTT. V and J are TRBV9 and TRBJ2-2; D is undetermined. Germline V CDR1 and CDR2: SGDLS, YYNGEE. V was shortened by 0 bases and J by 1 base, with 10 bases between the two germline ends. The CDR3 has 16 residues.

The V and J genes are TRBV5-1 and TRBJ2-5; tentatively, D is TRBD2 (6 bases). Trimming took 0 bases from V and 9 from J, leaving 15 bases between them. This CDR3 spans 14 amino acids. The germline CDR1 and CDR2 sequences are SGHRS and YFSETQ. The chain's CDR3 is CASSLATTGEAQYF. CDR3 coding DNA: TGCGCCAGCAGCTTGGCCACGACCGGGGAGGCCCAGTACTTC.

The rearrangement uses TRBV7-2 and TRBJ1-3; D not resolved. Deletions cut 1 base from V and 0 bases from J, with 13 bases between. Per the germline V gene, CDR1 is SGHTA and CDR2 is FQGNSA. The CDR3 totals 17 residues. CDR3 amino acids: CASSLGAGPPSGNTIYF. CDR3 coding DNA: TGTGCCAGCAGCTTAGGGGCAGGTCCTCCCTCTGGAAACACCATATATTTT.

The chain combines TRBV5-1 with TRBJ1-5, with unresolved D. With 4 bases removed from V and 0 bases from J, the gap between germline ends came to 11 bases. Per the germline V gene, CDR1 is SGHRS and CDR2 is YFSETQ. The CDR3 length is 15 residues. The CDR3 DNA reads as TGCGCCAGCAGCCTCGCGGGAAATAGCAATCAGCCCCAGCATTTT. Its protein is CASSLAGNSNQPQHF.

This chain joins TRBV7-8 and TRBJ2-2, with 7 bases identical to TRBD1. There are 13 residues in the CDR3. CDR1 is SGHVS, CDR2 FQNEAQ, per germline. V lost 5 bases, J lost 4 bases, and 1 base stayed unmatched. In DNA, the CDR3 is TGTGCCAGCAGCCCAGGGGGCACCGGGGAGCTGTTTTTT. Translating it yields CASSPGGTGELFF.

The chain recombines TRBV27 with TRBJ1-5; maybe TRBD1 (5 bases). The V and J ends lost 1 base and 6 bases respectively, with 10 bases between them. Germline V gene data show CDR1 as MNHEY and CDR2 as SMNVEV (reference sequence). The CDR3 loop spans 14 amino acids. Written as DNA, the CDR3 is TGTGCCAGCAGTTTATACCGGGGGACTCAGCCCCAGCATTTT. Translation gives CASSLYRGTQPQHF.

V gene TRBV30 combines with J gene TRBJ2-1; TRBD1 might be the D (5 bases). The V gene's germline CDR1 is GTSNPN and CDR2 SVGIG (reference sequence). Trimming shortened V by 2 bases and J by 0 bases, and 11 bases separated the two germline ends. The CDR3 loop spans 15 amino acids. The CDR3 region has the DNA TGTGCCTGGAGTCGTAGGGGTTCCTCCTACAATGAGCAGTTCTTC. This codes for CAWSRRGSSYNEQFF.

The rearrangement uses TRBV19 and TRBJ1-1, with D perhaps matching TRBD1 (5 bases). CDR3 length: 15 amino acids. Deletions cut 4 bases from V and 1 base from J, with 13 bases between. Germline-derived CDR1 and CDR2 are LNHDA and SQIVND (reference sequence). The CDR3 spells CASSTRAQGNTEAFF. The CDR3 DNA follows: TGTGCCAGTAGTACCAGAGCTCAGGGGAACACTGAAGCTTTCTTT.

In its sample, this clone was seen once. The chain recombines TRBV7-2 with TRBJ2-2, with 11 bases aligning to TRBD2. This CDR3 region has 15 residues. V dropped 1 base and J dropped 6; count of bases not matched to a gene: 1. The V gene's germline CDR1 is SGHTA and CDR2 FQGNSA. CDR3 residues: CASSLDSGGAGELFF. The CDR3 nucleotides are TGTGCCAGCAGCTTAGATAGCGGGGGGGCCGGGGAGCTGTTTTTT.

This clone was seen only once. The V and J genes are TRBV7-2 and TRBJ1-1; 7 bases match TRBD1. The CDR3 is 17 amino acids. The V segment lost 4 bases and the J segment 2 bases; nucleotides outside the gene matches: 13. Germline CDR1 SGHTA, CDR2 FQGNSA. The CDR3 sequence: CASSWGQSFLRNTEAFF. CDR3 DNA sequence: TGTGCCAGCAGCTGGGGACAGAGTTTCTTAAGAAACACTGAAGCTTTCTTT.

This clone was detected once. The V and J genes are TRBV2 and TRBJ1-2, with a weak D call TRBD1 (5 bases). Germline loops: CDR1 SNHLY, CDR2 FYNNEI. The CDR3 has 12 amino acids. V lost 4 bases, J lost 2 bases, and 5 bases lay in between. CDR3 region: CASSGGNYGYTF. Here the CDR3 DNA reads TGTGCCAGCAGTGGGGGCAACTATGGCTACACCTTC.

The chain joins TRBV28 to TRBJ1-5, with 9 bases matching TRBD1. J lost 6 bases, V lost 6 bases, and 6 bases had no gene match. CDR3 length: 14 residues. Germline lookup yields CDR1 MDHEN and CDR2 SYDVKM. Written as DNA, the CDR3 is TGTGCCAGCAGCGGGACAGGGCTCATTCAGCCCCAGCATTTT. As protein: CASSGTGLIQPQHF.

The chain is built from TRBV14 and TRBJ1-1; no definite D call. The length of the CDR3 is 13 residues. Germline V gene lookup returns CDR1 SGHDN and CDR2 FVKESK. Trimming pared 0 bases from V and 5 bases from J, leaving 7 bases between. The chain's CDR3 is CASSQDVLTEAFF. The CDR3 DNA reads as TGTGCCAGCAGCCAAGATGTCCTGACTGAAGCTTTCTTT.

The rearrangement joins TRBV9 to TRBJ2-3, with TRBD1 identical over 11 bases. CDR1 is SGDLS, CDR2 YYNGEE, per germline. The V and J ends lost 0 bases and 1 base, in that order; junction bases with no gene match: 7. The CDR3 contains 18 residues. CDR3 DNA sequence: TGTGCCAGCAGCGTAGTTGTCCCGGGACAGGGGGGCACAGATACGCAGTATTTT. Residues: CASSVVVPGQGGTDTQYF.

The CDR3 region has the DNA TGTGCCAGCAGCGTAGGAAGCGGGGGCTACGAGCAGTACTTC. Translating gives CASSVGSGGYEQYF. The chain carries TRBV9 and TRBJ2-7; 8 nucleotides match TRBD2. Germline CDR1 is SGDLS and CDR2 is YYNGEE. There are 14 residues in the CDR3. The J segment lost 3 bases and the V segment lost 0 bases, leaving 2 bases of the junction unmatched. Full variable domain (remainder filled in from reference TRBV9 and TRBJ2-7): DSGVTQTPKHLITATGQRVTLRCSPRSGDLSVYWYQQSLDQGLQFLIQYYNGEERAKGNILERFSAQQFPDLHSELNLSSLELGDSALYFCASSVGSGGYEQYFGPGTRLTVT.

The chain has TRBV30 and TRBJ2-5; 8 bases agree with TRBD1. Trimming cost V 5 bases and J 2 bases; bases outside gene matches: 4. CDR3 length equals 13 residues. The germline V gene encodes CDR1 GTSNPN and CDR2 SVGIG (reference sequence). DNA of the CDR3: TGTGCCTGGGAGGGACAGGCTCAAGAGACCCAGTACTTC. Translating it yields CAWEGQAQETQYF.

The count of this clone is one. The chain uses TRBV28 and TRBJ2-7; 7 bases map to TRBD1. The junction had 14 bases not matched to a gene; V was cut back by 6 bases and J by 3 bases. Germline V gene lookup returns CDR1 MDHEN and CDR2 SYDVKM. The CDR3 is made up of 16 amino acids. CDR3 protein: CASRLAVGQEHYEQYF. CDR3 sequence (DNA): TGTGCCAGCAGGCTCGCCGTCGGACAGGAACACTACGAGCAGTACTTC.

The chain employs TRBV19 and TRBJ2-6; no clear D. V lost 7 bases to trimming and J lost 2 bases, with 9 bases between them. CDR1 LNHDA and CDR2 SQIVND come from the germline V gene (reference sequence). The CDR3 sequence is 14 residues long. CDR3: CASTLAAGANVLTF. As DNA, the CDR3 is TGTGCCAGTACCCTGGCAGCTGGGGCCAACGTCCTGACTTTC.

The rearrangement joins TRBV5-6 to TRBJ1-1, with TRBD1 matching over 7 bases. CDR1 is SGHDT, CDR2 YYEEEE, per germline. This CDR3 contains 16 residues. V was pared by 6 bases and J by 1 base, with 12 bases of the junction left unmatched. The CDR3 spells CASMRTTGVPNTEAFF. The CDR3 DNA reads TGTGCCAGCATGCGCACCACAGGGGTGCCGAACACTGAAGCTTTCTTT.

Remarks on this clone: At the DNA level, this CDR3 is encoded by other sequences in the same sample as well. The CDR3 sequence is CASSLGAGSSYEQYF. DNA for the CDR3: TGTGCCAGCAGCTTGGGGGCGGGCAGCTCCTACGAGCAGTACTTC. The chain combines TRBV5-4 with TRBJ2-7; TRBD2 is a possible D gene (5 bases). Germline V gene data show CDR1 as SGHNT and CDR2 as YYREEE (reference sequence). V was clipped by 0 bases and J by 0 bases, with 10 bases between them. The CDR3 sequence is 15 residues long. Full variable domain (outside the CDR3, taken from reference TRBV5-4 and TRBJ2-7): ETGVTQSPTHLIKTRGQQVTLRCSSQSGHNTVSWYQQALGQGPQFIFQYYREEENGRGNFPPRFSGLQFPNYSSELNVNALELDDSALYLCASSLGAGSSYEQYFGPGTRLTVT.

The V call is TRBV5-1, the J call TRBJ1-1; a weak D match, TRBD1 (5 bases). Germline CDR1 reads SGHRS; CDR2 reads YFSETQ. Deletions cut 2 bases from V and 4 bases from J, with 9 bases between. The length of the CDR3 is 13 residues. CDR3 sequence (DNA): TGCGCCAGCAGCTTCTCGGGGGTCACTGAAGCTTTCTTT. Translated: CASSFSGVTEAFF.